This T cell receptor beta chain was found in a study of naive and memory T cell subsets. The study's findings and limits: This RNA-based method may be sensitive to activation-related transcript changes.

The CDR3 is 12 residues long. Germline V gene data show CDR1 as MNHNY and CDR2 as SVGAGI (reference sequence). V was trimmed by 7 bases and J by 8 bases, leaving 14 bases between them. This clonotype has ten or more counts. Its antigen remains unknown. The library had UMIs added by 3' ligation of an oligonucleotide to TCR cDNA. RNA was extracted from 2.5 to 3 ml of whole blood of healthy adults. Ligated cDNA underwent four rounds of PCR with nested alpha and beta constant region primers and SP2. For blood and skin samples, reverse transcription used TCR alpha and beta constant primers. TCRdb called the 5' RACE reads again in MiXCR, with one record for every CDR3 protein. The sample consists of 57,000 or so distinct CDR3 sequences, around 7.7% of them appearing once.

The sequence was collected from a male donor in good health. The genes are TRBV6-6 and TRBJ1-2; a possible D gene is TRBD1 (6 bases). The CDR3 here is CASIGGRIGYTF. CDR3 DNA sequence: TGTGCCAGCATCGGGGGGCGCATAGGCTACACCTTC.